These T cell receptor beta chains were read from a single sample in a study of response to subunit inactivated influenza vaccine. One entry per CDR3 protein results from TCRdb running MiXCR on the RT-PCR reads. The table includes around 710,000 distinct CDR3 sequences, over 11% detected once. The input for sequencing was PBMCs from blood, taken roughly 15 days before vaccination. Source of these receptors: a man aged 50-60 years who received an inactivated influenza vaccine. Both conserved end residues are part of each CDR3. D genes are given only for firm matches. The size entry is marked missing in some rows and otherwise reads once, few, many or a size class.

D gene	V gene	J gene	clone size	CDR3 protein	CDR3 DNA
.	TRBV11-2	TRBJ2-6	.	CASSLEPGWVSGANVLTF	TGTGCCAGCAGCTTAGAGCCAGGGTGGGTGTCTGGGGCCAACGTCCTGACTTTC
.	TRBV15	TRBJ2-7	few	CATALRVNYEQYF	TGTGCCACCGCCCTCAGGGTTAACTACGAGCAGTACTTC
.	TRBV5-1	TRBJ1-4	many	CASSADSNNEKLFF	TGCGCCAGCAGCGCGGACAGTAATAATGAAAAACTGTTTTTT
TRBD2	TRBV4-3	TRBJ2-6	few	CASSQSGTSRSGANVLTF	TGCGCCAGCAGCCAGTCCGGGACTAGCCGATCTGGGGCCAACGTCCTGACTTTC
.	TRBV27	TRBJ2-7	.	CASRLGPEYDSYEQYF	TGTGCCAGCAGGCTCGGCCCCGAGTACGACTCCTACGAGCAGTACTTC
TRBD1	TRBV7-2	TRBJ2-1	.	CASNHGTVSYNEQFF	TGTGCCAGCAACCACGGGACAGTCTCCTACAATGAGCAGTTCTTC
TRBD1	TRBV7-2	TRBJ2-7	.	CASSLRYWDRGRYEQYF	TGTGCCAGCAGTCTCAGGTACTGGGACAGGGGGCGGTACGAGCAGTACTTC
.	TRBV3-1	TRBJ2-7	few	CASSQGLGAKDEQYF	TGTGCCAGCAGCCAAGGCCTGGGGGCGAAGGACGAGCAGTACTTC
.	TRBV7-6	TRBJ2-1	.	CASSLGAGNPNEQFF	TGTGCCAGCAGCTTAGGCGCGGGCAACCCCAATGAGCAGTTCTTC
TRBD2	TRBV14	TRBJ2-5	few	CASSRGLVPETQYF	TGTGCCAGCAGCCGGGGACTAGTCCCGGAGACCCAGTACTTC
.	TRBV29-1	TRBJ1-1	many	CSVGRFNTEAFF	TGCAGCGTTGGCAGATTTAACACTGAAGCTTTCTTT
TRBD1	TRBV4-2	TRBJ2-1	few	CASSQKRQGAYEQFF	TGTGCCAGCAGCCAAAAAAGACAGGGGGCTTATGAGCAGTTCTTC
.	TRBV12-3/TRBV12-4	TRBJ1-1	.	CASSLAGRGTEAFF	TGTGCCAGCAGTCTCGCAGGGAGAGGGACTGAAGCTTTCTTT
.	TRBV27	TRBJ2-5	.	CASSLSLTFGEETQYF	TGTGCCAGCAGTTTATCCCTGACTTTTGGGGAGGAGACCCAGTACTTC
TRBD1	TRBV5-1	TRBJ2-5	few	CASSRDSSQETQYF	TGCGCCAGCAGCCGGGACAGCTCACAAGAGACCCAGTACTTC
.	TRBV29-1	TRBJ1-3	few	CSVVGASGNTIYF	TGCAGCGTTGTGGGGGCGTCTGGAAACACCATATATTTT
.	TRBV10-3	TRBJ1-5	few	CAISESGGALGPQHF	TGTGCCATCAGTGAGTCGGGGGGCGCATTGGGGCCCCAGCATTTT
.	TRBV18	TRBJ1-1	.	CASSPPNSGNTEAFF	TGTGCCAGCTCACCACCTAACTCCGGGAACACTGAAGCTTTCTTT
.	TRBV4-3	TRBJ2-7	.	CASSQDPLVGYEQYF	TGCGCCAGCAGCCAAGATCCCCTAGTAGGCTACGAGCAGTACTTC
TRBD1	TRBV5-5	TRBJ2-3	.	CASSLMTGGRTDTQYF	TGTGCCAGCAGCTTGATGACAGGGGGCCGCACAGATACGCAGTATTTT
TRBD2	TRBV2	TRBJ2-7	many	CASQIGGAYEQYF	TGTGCCAGCCAAATCGGGGGGGCCTACGAGCAGTACTTC
.	TRBV21-1	TRBJ2-5	.	CASSELKRRGQETQYF	TGTGCCAGCAGCGAATTAAAACGGCGGGGGCAAGAGACCCAGTACTTC